This TCR beta chain emerged from a study of neoadjuvant anti-PD-1 for oral cavity cancer. Study-wide context: Patients mostly received three to four biweekly nivolumab doses at 3 mg/kg before surgery.

Here immunoSEQ multiplex PCR was the method, and the copy in TCRdb shows in-frame clones only, minus some. The repertoire has about 15,000 clones, 55% to 80% of them found once; the top ten carry under 2.5%. Germline values: CDR1 GTSNPN, CDR2 SVGIG (reference sequence). This CDR3 spans 12 amino acids. Trimming shortened V by 5 bases and J by 6 bases, and 8 bases separated the two germline ends. Here the sequenced sample was PBMCs, taken before nivolumab (anti-PD-1) treatment. V gene TRBV30 combines with J gene TRBJ1-6, with D perhaps TRBD1 (5 bases). The receptor comes from a person between 35 and 79 years old with oral cavity squamous cell carcinoma. Here the CDR3 reads CAWDRGNSPLHF. The CDR3 DNA reads as TGTGCCTGGGATAGGGGTAATTCACCCCTCCACTTT. Full variable domain (outside the CDR3, taken from reference TRBV30 and TRBJ1-6): SQTIHQWPATLVQPVGSPLSLECTVEGTSNPNLYWYRQAAGRGLQLLFYSVGIGQISSEVPQNLSASRPQDRQFILSSKKLLLSDSGFYLCAWDRGNSPLHFGNGTRLTVT.